This T cell receptor (beta chain) appears in the sequencing data of a study of identical twins. Study-level results: High-abundance cord blood beta clonotypes had fewer insertions; memory repertoires showed none. Modelling underestimated the level of out-of-frame TCR alpha sharing observed in monozygotic twins. Zero-insertion results could be subject to partial confounding by invariant MAIT and iNKT cells.

Carrying unique molecular identifiers, the cDNA also gained a universal primer site through template switching. TCRdb reprocessed the 5' RACE reads with MiXCR, giving one entry per CDR3 protein. The profile shows some 320,000 distinct CDR3 sequences, roughly 12% of them singletons. This CDR3 comprises 16 residues. Trimming removed 5 bases from V and 4 bases from J; junction bases left unmatched: 6. The germline V gene has CDR1 LNHDA and CDR2 SQIVND (reference sequence). Details on this clonotype: Its antigen remains unidentified.

This same sample was also taken into another study, of yellow fever vaccine responses in identical twins.

The clonotype comes from a woman between 18 and 30 years old in good health. This sequence joins TRBV19 and TRBJ2-7; 15 bases map to TRBD2. The specimen was CD8+ T cells sorted from blood. The CDR3 region has the DNA TGTGCCAGTAGTTGGACTAGCGGGAGGGCCGAGTACGAGCAGTACTTC. Its protein is CASSWTSGRAEYEQYF.